A selection of T cell receptor beta chains follows, all from one sample in a study of early T cells in non-severe SARS-CoV-2 infection. In TCRdb, the 5' RACE reads were re-called with MiXCR into one record per CDR3 protein. This table holds around 40,000 distinct CDR3 sequences, more than 9% found once. The sample consisted of whole blood. The receptors come from an adult who was a healthcare worker with PCR-confirmed SARS-CoV-2 infection or an uninfected control (not recorded which). CDR3s include the opening cysteine and the closing phenylalanine or tryptophan. Clone size is stated in some rows and not others, as once, few, many or a class when expanded.

clone_size v_call cdr3_aa
many TRBV29-1 CSAYLRDSSAYEQYF
. TRBV29-1 CACGRQQGGAGELFF
few TRBV11-1 CASSLGTKQFF
many TRBV29-1 CSVGGVNTEAFF
many TRBV7-6 CASSPLAGRRPEAFF
many TRBV6-4 CASSGQGNTDTQYF
. TRBV6-5 CASSSSGTGRSYGYTF
many TRBV7-8 CASILAGRPNSYNEQFF
. TRBV28 CASSSTDISPLHF
few TRBV28 CASTPGDRLFYGYTF
few TRBV3-1 CASSQTGGGRYTF
. TRBV6-2/TRBV6-3 CASSSQRDAQRNTIYF
. TRBV6-1 CASLTRTSADEQLF
few TRBV7-2 CASSLVAGGRYTEAFF
medium-sized TRBV11-2 CASSPYPSGDQETQYF
. TRBV20-1 CSAPAGGTEVFF
. TRBV9 CASSAYANTGELFF
. TRBV12-3/TRBV12-4 CARKKQQPGQHTTENEKLFF
many TRBV28 CASSFGDRDGANVLTF
. TRBV19 CASSIEPGTRTDF
many TRBV20-1 CSARVSSGMGTQYF
few TRBV5-6 CASSLLSQPQHF
many TRBV12-3/TRBV12-4 CASSFSLAKNIQYF
many TRBV5-6 CASSLGSTDTQYF
many TRBV14 CASSLPQPRLAGQTYEQYF
. TRBV29-1 CSAVIAGRMFF
few TRBV13 CASSFSGISYEQYF
many TRBV4-3 CASRRDTDTQYF
many TRBV28 CASSLSPGRRPTYNSPLHF
many TRBV3-1 CASSQGRQANNEQFF
many TRBV7-8 CASSVGTPGNTIYF
many TRBV7-6 CASSPRWRVYNEQFF
few TRBV5-1 CASSLGGSVKEQYF
. TRBV3-1 CASSQADMINIQYF
few TRBV20-1 CSARPLADTQYF
many TRBV4-3 CASSHNRDSHQPQHF
many TRBV6-1 CATRSLETAYEQYF
many TRBV6-5 CASSYLRTGGSYGYTF
few TRBV7-2 CASSLDGTGVEKLFF
. TRBV7-2 CASSPRTSGIMMHTDTQYF
. TRBV10-3 CAISPGVPSGANVLTF
. TRBV24-1 CATSDFKDPNTGELFF
few TRBV30 CAWRGPGQVIGYTF
. TRBV9 CASSVVTSGNTGELFF
many TRBV29-1 CSAGADTQYF
. TRBV28 CASSSHRGTDTQYF
. TRBV28 CASSLRPIPGLGNF
once TRBV11-2 CASSLQVLAGYNEQFF
many TRBV18 CASSPGPGYSNQPQHF
many TRBV6-2/TRBV6-3 CASSWLKGTYNEQFF
many TRBV7-2 CASSTQNYGYTF
many TRBV11-1 CASSLEGQGPEIF
. TRBV28 CASSLDTSTENTIYF
. TRBV7-9 CASSFGQGLYEKLFF
few TRBV29-1 CSVDRLVGETQYF
few TRBV29-1 CSVAGLAGGHGGELFF